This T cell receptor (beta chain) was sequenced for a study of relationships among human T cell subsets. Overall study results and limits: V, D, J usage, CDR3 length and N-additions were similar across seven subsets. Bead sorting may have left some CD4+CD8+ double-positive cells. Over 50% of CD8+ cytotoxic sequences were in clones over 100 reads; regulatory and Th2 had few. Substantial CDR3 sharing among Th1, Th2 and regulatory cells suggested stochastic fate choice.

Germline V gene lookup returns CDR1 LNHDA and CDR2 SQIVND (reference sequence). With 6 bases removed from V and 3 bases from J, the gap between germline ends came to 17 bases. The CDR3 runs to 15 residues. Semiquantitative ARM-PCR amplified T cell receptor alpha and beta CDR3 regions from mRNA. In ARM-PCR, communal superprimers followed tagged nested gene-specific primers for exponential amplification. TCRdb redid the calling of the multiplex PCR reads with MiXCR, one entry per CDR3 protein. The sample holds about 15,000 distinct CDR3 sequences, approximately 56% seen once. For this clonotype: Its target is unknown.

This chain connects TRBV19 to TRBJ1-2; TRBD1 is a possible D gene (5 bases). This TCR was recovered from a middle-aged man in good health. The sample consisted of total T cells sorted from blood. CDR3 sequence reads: CASRHPGGGDYGYTF. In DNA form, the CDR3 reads TGTGCCAGTAGACACCCCGGGGGAGGGGACTATGGCTACACCTTC.